This TCR beta chain is from a study of blood T cell repertoires in COVID-19. Study-wide context: Sites across the United States, Italy and Spain contributed samples from acute and convalescent COVID-19. Sources were T cells, B-cell-depleted T cells, or PBMCs; the material itself was cDNA or gDNA.

Participants reported their clinical history, and cohort assignment relied on those reports. Per the authors' pipeline: The authors estimated nucleated cell counts from reference gene primer amplification. This table comes from immunoSEQ multiplex PCR, and its TCRdb copy is limited to in-frame clones, with some not included. V and J calls and clone size are as listed in that table; D and trimming were resolved from the DNA. Of roughly 240,000 clones in the sample, 65% to 90% are singletons; the top ten hold over 7.5%. This CDR3 comprises 14 residues. V lost 6 bases and J 7 bases, leaving 18 bases between the germline ends. Germline V gene data show CDR1 as GTSNPN and CDR2 as SVGIG (reference sequence).

The specimen was PBMCs or T cells enriched from blood (not recorded which). This receptor was taken from a woman aged 45-59 years with acute COVID-19. The chain uses TRBV30 and TRBJ1-4; D unresolved. The CDR3 DNA sequence: TGTGCCTGCACCCCCCGGCAAACGGGTGAAAAACTGTTTTTT. Translating it yields CACTPRQTGEKLFF.